This T cell receptor beta chain was identified during a study of T-cell reconstitution after alpha-beta-depleted transplantation in children (dated by TCRdb to the mid-2010s). Broadly, across the study: The study quantitatively tracked T-cell immune reconstitution after TCRalphabeta/CD19-depleted allogeneic hematopoietic cell transplantation in children using TCR repertoire profiling.

CDR1 is given as SGHTA and CDR2 as FQGNSA, both from the germline V gene. CDR3 length: 16 amino acids, cysteine to phenylalanine. Only the CDR3 DNA is retained, 48 bases long and in frame from the first base. Germline trimming: 5 bases from V, 6 bases from J; junction bases outside gene matches: 12. Of note for this clonotype: This clone's antigen is unknown. No much larger clone exists at a distance of one base, and base qualities are not known.

The paper's findings and limits, for the study overall: About two months after transplant, the apparently early recovery of alphabetaT-cell counts reportedly depended on just several hundred clones that had expanded rapidly and came from non-depleted graft cells. Hyperexpanded clone frequencies declined over subsequent months; after one year, T-cell counts and TCRbeta diversity were mostly attributed to newly produced T cells. In some patients, the high TCRbeta diversity seen at day 60 was put down to recipient T cells and intrathymic progenitors that had survived conditioning.

Library construction relied on PCR. The reads were generated on an Illumina HiSeq 2500. To normalize quantification of the TCRbeta repertoire, the TCR libraries were built with molecular barcoding that relied on unique molecular identifiers. TCRdb trimmed the raw reads at Q25, called clones with MiXCR and kept productive beta chains. Rows matching on CDR3 protein sequence are summarized as one entry with the most common DNA and genes. In all, the sample holds approximately 4,600 distinct CDR3 sequences, and roughly 24% of those were seen once. The ten biggest clones cover less than 45% of the sample. Sample time point, as interpreted from the label and publication: day 60 (about 2 months) after transplantation. What this sample's treatment or condition label stands for: allogeneic hematopoietic cell transplantation with graft depleted of TCRalphabeta T cells and CD19 B cells. Transplant recipients were children who received TCRalphabeta/CD19-depleted allogeneic hematopoietic cell grafts.

Recombination joined TRBV7-2 with TRBJ2-1; TRBD2 agrees with 8 junctional bases. The receptor was isolated from a male patient under 10 years old who had a stem cell transplant for acute lymphoblastic leukemia, so the T cells may come from the graft donor. Sequencing used PBMCs, mostly from graft donor cells, obtained 60 days after TCRalphabeta/CD19-depleted stem cell transplant. The CDR3 corresponds to CASSPPGTRSSNEQFF. The sequenced DNA: TGTGCCAGCAGCCCCCCTGGGACTAGAAGCTCCAATGAGCAGTTCTTC.